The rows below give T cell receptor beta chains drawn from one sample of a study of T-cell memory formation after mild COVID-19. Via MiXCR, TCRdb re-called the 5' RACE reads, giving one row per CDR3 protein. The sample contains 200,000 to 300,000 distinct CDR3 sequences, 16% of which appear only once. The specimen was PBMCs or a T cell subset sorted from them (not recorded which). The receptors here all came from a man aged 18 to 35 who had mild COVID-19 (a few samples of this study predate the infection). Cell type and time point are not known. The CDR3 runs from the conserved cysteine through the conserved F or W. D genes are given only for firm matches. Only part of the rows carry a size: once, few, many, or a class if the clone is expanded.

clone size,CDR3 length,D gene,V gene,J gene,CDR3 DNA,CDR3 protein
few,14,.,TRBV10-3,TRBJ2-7,TGTGCCATCAGTGAGTCTCGGGGAATCTACGAGCAGTACTTC,CAISESRGIYEQYF
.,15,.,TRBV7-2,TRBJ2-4,TGTGCCAGCAGCCCCGGAGCAAGGGCCAAAAACATTCAGTACTTC,CASSPGARAKNIQYF
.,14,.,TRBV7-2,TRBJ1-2,TGTGCCAGCAGCTTCGGCGGGGGCTCCGGTGGCTACACCTTC,CASSFGGGSGGYTF
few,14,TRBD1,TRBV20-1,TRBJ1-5,TGCAGTGCTAGCCTCGACAGGGGGTATCAGCCCCAGCATTTT,CSASLDRGYQPQHF
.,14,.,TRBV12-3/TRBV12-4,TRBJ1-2,TGTGCCAGCAGTTCCAACCGGGGCTCCAATGGCTACACCTTC,CASSSNRGSNGYTF
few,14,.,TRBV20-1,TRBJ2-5,TGCAGTGCTAGAAATTCGAGAGCCGGAGAGACCCAGTACTTC,CSARNSRAGETQYF
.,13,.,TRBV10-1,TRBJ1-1,TGCGCCAGCAGTAGAGTCCGAATCACTGAAGCTTTCTTT,CASSRVRITEAFF
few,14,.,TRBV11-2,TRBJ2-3,TGTGCCAGCAGCGGGGACCTCACTGGAGATACGCAGTATTTT,CASSGDLTGDTQYF
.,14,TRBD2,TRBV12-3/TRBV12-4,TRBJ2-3,TGTGCCAGCAGGCCGACTAGCGGGGTGGATACGCAGTATTTT,CASRPTSGVDTQYF
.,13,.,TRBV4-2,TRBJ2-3,TGTGCCAGCAGCCAAGCGGGGGCAGATACGCAGTATTTT,CASSQAGADTQYF
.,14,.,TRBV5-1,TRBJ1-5,TGCGCCAGCAGCTTGAATGGGGACAATCAGCCCCAGCATTTT,CASSLNGDNQPQHF
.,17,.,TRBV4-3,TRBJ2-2,TGCGCCAGCAGCCAAGATGTGAGGAGCGCGAACACCGGGGAGCTGTTTTTT,CASSQDVRSANTGELFF
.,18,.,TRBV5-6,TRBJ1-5,TGTGCCAGCAGCTTGGTAGGGACAAAACAAACTAGCAATCAGCCCCAGCATTTT,CASSLVGTKQTSNQPQHF
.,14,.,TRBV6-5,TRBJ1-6,TGTGCCAGCAGGAAAGAACTTGACAATTCACCCCTCCACTTT,CASRKELDNSPLHF
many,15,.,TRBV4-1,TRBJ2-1,TGCGCCAGCAGCCACAAGTTCGGGGGGCCGAATGAGCAGTTCTTC,CASSHKFGGPNEQFF
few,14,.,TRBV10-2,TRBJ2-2,TGCGCCAGCAGTCCGGACAGACCTACCGGGGAGCTGTTTTTT,CASSPDRPTGELFF
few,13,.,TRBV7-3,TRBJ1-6,TGTGCCAGCAGCCTACGACAGGATTCACCCCTCCACTTT,CASSLRQDSPLHF
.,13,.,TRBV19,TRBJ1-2,TGTGCCAGTAGGCCGCGGGGAGCGTTCGGCTACACCTTC,CASRPRGAFGYTF
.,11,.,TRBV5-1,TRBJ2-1,TGCGCCAGCAGCTTGACAGGAGTGCAGTTCTTC,CASSLTGVQFF
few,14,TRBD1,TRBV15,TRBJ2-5,TGTGCCACCAGCAGCGGGACAGCCAAAGAGACCCAGTACTTC,CATSSGTAKETQYF
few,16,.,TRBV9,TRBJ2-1,TGTGCCAGCAGCGTAGGGGCAGCCCGTATGGGGAATGAGCAGTTCTTC,CASSVGAARMGNEQFF
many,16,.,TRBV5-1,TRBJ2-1,TGCGCCAGCAGCTCGGGCGCTTTAAGCTCCTACAATGAGCAGTTCTTC,CASSSGALSSYNEQFF
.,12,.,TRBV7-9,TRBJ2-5,TGTGCCAGCGGTCCTAGGGCGGAGACCCAGTACTTC,CASGPRAETQYF
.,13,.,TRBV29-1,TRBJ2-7,TGCAGCGTTGTTTTCGGGGACCACTACGAGCAGTACTTC,CSVVFGDHYEQYF
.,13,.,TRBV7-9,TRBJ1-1,TGTGCCAGCAGTCGAACTACGAACACTGAAGCTTTCTTT,CASSRTTNTEAFF
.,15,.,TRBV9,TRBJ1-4,TGTGCCAGCAGTCTTTCCCAGGGATTCGATGAAAAACTGTTTTTT,CASSLSQGFDEKLFF
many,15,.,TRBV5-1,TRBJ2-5,TGCGCCAGCAGCTTGGCCGGAACAGGTGGAGAGACCCAGTACTTC,CASSLAGTGGETQYF
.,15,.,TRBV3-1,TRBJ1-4,TGTGCCAGCAGCCCCCGGGCGGGGGCGGTTGAAAAACTGTTTTTT,CASSPRAGAVEKLFF
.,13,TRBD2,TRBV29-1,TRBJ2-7,TGCAGCGTTGACGGGGGGAGCTCCTACGAGCAGTACTTC,CSVDGGSSYEQYF
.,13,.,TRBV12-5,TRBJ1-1,TGTGCTAGTGGTTTGTGGGGTAGCCCTGAAGCTTTCTTT,CASGLWGSPEAFF
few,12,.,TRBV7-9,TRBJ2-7,TGTGCCAGCAGCTTACTTTCTAGCGAGCAGTACTTC,CASSLLSSEQYF
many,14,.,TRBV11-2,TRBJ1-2,TGTGCCAGCAGCTTAGTGGCAGCGAACTATGGCTACACCTTC,CASSLVAANYGYTF
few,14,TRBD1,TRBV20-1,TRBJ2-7,TGCAGTGCTAGATCGGACAGGGGATTCTACGAGCAGTACTTC,CSARSDRGFYEQYF
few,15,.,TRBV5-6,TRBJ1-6,TGTGCCAGCAGCTGGGGTGGTCAGGGGTATTCACCCCTCCACTTT,CASSWGGQGYSPLHF
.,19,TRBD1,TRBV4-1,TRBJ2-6,TGCGCCAGCAGCCACCCCCGTGACAGGGAGATCCCCGGGGCCAACGTCCTGACTTTC,CASSHPRDREIPGANVLTF
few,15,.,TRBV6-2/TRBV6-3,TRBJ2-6,TGTGCCAGCAGTTACGCGGTCACTGGGGCCAACGTCCTGACTTTC,CASSYAVTGANVLTF
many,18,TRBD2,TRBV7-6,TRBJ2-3,TGTGCCAGCAGCTTAGATCCGGGACTAGCGGAGAGCACAGATACGCAGTATTTT,CASSLDPGLAESTDTQYF
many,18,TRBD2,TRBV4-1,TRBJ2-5,TGCGCCAGCAGACAAAGGGGGGGACTAGCGGGGACTGAAGAGACCCAGTACTTC,CASRQRGGLAGTEETQYF
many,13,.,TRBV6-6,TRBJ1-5,TGTGCCAGCAGTTACTCGAGAGATCAGCCCCAGCATTTT,CASSYSRDQPQHF
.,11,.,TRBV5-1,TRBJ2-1,TGCGCCAGCAGCATTTCTAGCGAGCAGTTCTTC,CASSISSEQFF
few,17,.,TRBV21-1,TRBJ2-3,TGTGCCAGCAGCCACCAGATATCCGGGACAGAGTTCTATACGCAGTATTTT,CASSHQISGTEFYTQYF
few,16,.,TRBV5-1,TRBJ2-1,TGCGCCAGCAGCTTGGCTCTGTCAGGGAAAGAGGGTGAGCAGTTCTTC,CASSLALSGKEGEQFF
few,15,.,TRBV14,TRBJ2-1,TGTGCCAGCAGCGATTCAGGGAGCTCCTACAATGAGCAGTTCTTC,CASSDSGSSYNEQFF
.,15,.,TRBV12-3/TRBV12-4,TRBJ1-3,TGTGCCAGCAGTTTTGGATCTATGGGTATAGACACCATATATTTT,CASSFGSMGIDTIYF
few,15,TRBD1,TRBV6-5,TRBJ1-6,TGTGCCAGCAGTCCTTCTACAGGGGCCAATTCACCCCTCCACTTT,CASSPSTGANSPLHF
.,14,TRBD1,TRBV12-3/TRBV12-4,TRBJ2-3,TGTGCCAGCAGTTTTGAGGGGGCTACAGATACGCAGTATTTT,CASSFEGATDTQYF
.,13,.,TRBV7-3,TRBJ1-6,TGTGCCAGCAGTCTTAAGGGGTCATCACCCCTCCACTTT,CASSLKGSSPLHF
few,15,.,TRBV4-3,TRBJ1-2,TGCGCCAGCAGCCAAGAGGGATCCCCCTTCTATGGCTACACCTTC,CASSQEGSPFYGYTF
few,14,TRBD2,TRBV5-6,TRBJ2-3,TGTGCCAGCAGCCAAGGACTAGCTTCAGATACGCAGTATTTT,CASSQGLASDTQYF
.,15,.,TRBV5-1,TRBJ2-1,TGCGCCAGCAGCTTGGCCAGGCAGGTAAACAATGAGCAGTTCTTC,CASSLARQVNNEQFF
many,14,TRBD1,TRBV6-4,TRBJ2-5,TGTGCCAGCAGTGCGACAGGGGGCGCGGAGACCCAGTACTTC,CASSATGGAETQYF
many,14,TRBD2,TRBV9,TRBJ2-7,TGTGCCAGCAGCTCAACTAGCGGGGGATACGAGCAGTACTTC,CASSSTSGGYEQYF
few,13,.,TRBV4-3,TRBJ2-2,TGCGCCAGCAGCCAGCAGGGAGGCGGGGAGCTGTTTTTT,CASSQQGGGELFF